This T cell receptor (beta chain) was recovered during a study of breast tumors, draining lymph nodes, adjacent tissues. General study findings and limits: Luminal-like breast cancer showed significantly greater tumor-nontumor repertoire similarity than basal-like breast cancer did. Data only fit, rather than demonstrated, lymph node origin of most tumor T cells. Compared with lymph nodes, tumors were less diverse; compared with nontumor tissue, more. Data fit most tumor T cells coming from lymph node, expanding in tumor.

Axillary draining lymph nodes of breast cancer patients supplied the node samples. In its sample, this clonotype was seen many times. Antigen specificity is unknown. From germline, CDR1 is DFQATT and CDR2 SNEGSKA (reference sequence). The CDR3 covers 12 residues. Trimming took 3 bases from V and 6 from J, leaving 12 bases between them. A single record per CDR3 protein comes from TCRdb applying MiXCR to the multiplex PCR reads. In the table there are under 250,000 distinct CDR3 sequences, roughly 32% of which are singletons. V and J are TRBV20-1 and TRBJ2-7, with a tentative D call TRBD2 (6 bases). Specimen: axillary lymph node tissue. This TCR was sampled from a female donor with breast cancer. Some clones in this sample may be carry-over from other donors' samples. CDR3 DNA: TGCAGTGCTAGTGACGGAGGGCTCGAGCAGTACTTC. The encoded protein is CSASDGGLEQYF.